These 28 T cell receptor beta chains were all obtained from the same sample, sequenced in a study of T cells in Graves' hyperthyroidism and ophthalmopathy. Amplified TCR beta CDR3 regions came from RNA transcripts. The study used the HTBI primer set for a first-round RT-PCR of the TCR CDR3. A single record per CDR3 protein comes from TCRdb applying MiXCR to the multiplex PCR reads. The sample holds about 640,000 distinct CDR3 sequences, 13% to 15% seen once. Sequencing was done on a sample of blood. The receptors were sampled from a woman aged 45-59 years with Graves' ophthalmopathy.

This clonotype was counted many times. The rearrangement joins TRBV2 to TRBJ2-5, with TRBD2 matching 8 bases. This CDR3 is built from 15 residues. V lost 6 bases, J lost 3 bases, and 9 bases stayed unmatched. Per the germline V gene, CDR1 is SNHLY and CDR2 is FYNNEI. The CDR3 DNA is TGTGCCAGCAGCGCCGTGTCCGGGAGGGAAGAGACCCAGTACTTC. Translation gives CASSAVSGREETQYF.

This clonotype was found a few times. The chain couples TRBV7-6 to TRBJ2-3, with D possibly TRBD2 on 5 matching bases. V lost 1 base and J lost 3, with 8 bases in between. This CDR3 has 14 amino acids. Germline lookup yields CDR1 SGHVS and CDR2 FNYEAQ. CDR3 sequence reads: CASSLGGKTDTQYF. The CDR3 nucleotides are TGTGCCAGCAGCTTAGGAGGGAAAACAGATACGCAGTATTTT.

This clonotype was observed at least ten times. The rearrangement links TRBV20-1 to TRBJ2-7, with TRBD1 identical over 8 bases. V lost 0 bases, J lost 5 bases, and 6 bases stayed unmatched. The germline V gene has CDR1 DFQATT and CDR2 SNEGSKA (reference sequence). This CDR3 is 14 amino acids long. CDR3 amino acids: CSARDQDRVHEQYF. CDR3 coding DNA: TGCAGTGCTAGAGATCAGGACAGGGTCCACGAGCAGTACTTC.

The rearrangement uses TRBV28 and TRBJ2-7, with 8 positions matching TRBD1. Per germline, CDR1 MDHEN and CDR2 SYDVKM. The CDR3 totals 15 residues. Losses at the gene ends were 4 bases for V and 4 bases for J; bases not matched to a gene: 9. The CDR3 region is CASSSIRDRRYEQYF. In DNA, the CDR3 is TGTGCCAGCAGTTCCATCCGGGACAGGAGGTACGAGCAGTACTTC.

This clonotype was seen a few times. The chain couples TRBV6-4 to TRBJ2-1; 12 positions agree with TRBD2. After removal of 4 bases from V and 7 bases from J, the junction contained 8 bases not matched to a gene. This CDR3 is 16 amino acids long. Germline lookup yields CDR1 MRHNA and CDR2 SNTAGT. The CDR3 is CASSALAGGLVNEQFF. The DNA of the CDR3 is TGTGCCAGCAGTGCACTAGCGGGAGGATTGGTAAATGAGCAGTTCTTC.

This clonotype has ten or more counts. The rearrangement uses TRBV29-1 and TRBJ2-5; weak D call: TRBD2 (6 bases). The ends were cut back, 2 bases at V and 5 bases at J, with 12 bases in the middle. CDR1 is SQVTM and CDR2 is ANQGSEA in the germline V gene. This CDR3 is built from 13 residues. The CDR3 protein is CSVETSNLETQYF. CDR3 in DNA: TGCAGCGTTGAAACTAGCAACTTGGAGACCCAGTACTTC.

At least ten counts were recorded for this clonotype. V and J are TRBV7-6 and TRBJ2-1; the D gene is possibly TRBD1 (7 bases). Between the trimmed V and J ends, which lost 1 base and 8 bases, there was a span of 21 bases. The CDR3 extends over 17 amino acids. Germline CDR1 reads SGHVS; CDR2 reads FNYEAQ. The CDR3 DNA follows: TGTGCCAGCAGCTTAGTAGGGGGCATCGGCGGGAAGGATGAGCAGTTCTTC. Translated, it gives CASSLVGGIGGKDEQFF.

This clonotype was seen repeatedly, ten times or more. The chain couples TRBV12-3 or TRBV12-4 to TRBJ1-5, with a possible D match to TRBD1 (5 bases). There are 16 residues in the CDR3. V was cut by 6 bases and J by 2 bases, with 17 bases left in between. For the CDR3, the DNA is TGTGCCAGCAGCACTCGGCGGGGGACGCGCAATCAGCCCCAGCATTTT. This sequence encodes CASSTRRGTRNQPQHF.

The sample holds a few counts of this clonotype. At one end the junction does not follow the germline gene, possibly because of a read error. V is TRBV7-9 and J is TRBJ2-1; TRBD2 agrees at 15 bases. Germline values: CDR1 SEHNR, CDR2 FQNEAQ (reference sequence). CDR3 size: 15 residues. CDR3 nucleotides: TGTACCAGCAGCCCTGGGACTAGCGGGAGGAATGAGCAGTTCTTC. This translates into CTSSPGTSGRNEQFF. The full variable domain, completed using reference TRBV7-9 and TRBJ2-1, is DTGVSQNPRHKITKRGQNVTFRCDPISEHNRLYWYRQTLGQGPEFLTYFQNEAQLEKSRLLSDRFSAERPKGSFSTLEIQRTEQGDSAMYLCTSSPGTSGRNEQFFGPGTRLTVL.

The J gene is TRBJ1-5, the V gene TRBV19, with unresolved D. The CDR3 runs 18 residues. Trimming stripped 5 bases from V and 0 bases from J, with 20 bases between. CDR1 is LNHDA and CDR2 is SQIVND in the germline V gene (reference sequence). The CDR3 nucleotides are TGTGCCAGTAGTCCCCAGGAGGCTCTTACTTATAGCAATCAGCCCCAGCATTTT. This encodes CASSPQEALTYSNQPQHF.

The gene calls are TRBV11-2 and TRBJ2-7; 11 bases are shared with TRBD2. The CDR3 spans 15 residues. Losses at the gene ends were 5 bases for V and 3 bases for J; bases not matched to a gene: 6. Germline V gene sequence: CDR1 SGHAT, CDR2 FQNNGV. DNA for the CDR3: TGTGCCAGCAGCCCTGGGACTAGCGGAGGCTACGAGCAGTACTTC. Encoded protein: CASSPGTSGGYEQYF.

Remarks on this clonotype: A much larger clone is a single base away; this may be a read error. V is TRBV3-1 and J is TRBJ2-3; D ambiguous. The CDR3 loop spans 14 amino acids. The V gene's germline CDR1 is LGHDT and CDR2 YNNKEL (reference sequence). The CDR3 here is CASSQDLGTDAQYF. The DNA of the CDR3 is TGTGCCAGCAGCCAAGATCTTGGCACAGATGCGCAGTATTTT.

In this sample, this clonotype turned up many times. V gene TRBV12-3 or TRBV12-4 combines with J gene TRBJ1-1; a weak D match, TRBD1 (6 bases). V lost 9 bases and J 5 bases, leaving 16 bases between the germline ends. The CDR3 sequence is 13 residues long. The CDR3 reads CASQFHRATEAFF. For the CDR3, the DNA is TGTGCCAGTCAATTTCACAGGGCAACTGAAGCTTTCTTT.

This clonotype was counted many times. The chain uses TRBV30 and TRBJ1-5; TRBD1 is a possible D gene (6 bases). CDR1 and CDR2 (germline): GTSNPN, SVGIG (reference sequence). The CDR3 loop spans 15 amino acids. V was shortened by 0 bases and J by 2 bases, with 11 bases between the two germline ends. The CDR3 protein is CAWSVPDRRNQPQHF. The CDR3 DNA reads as TGTGCCTGGAGTGTACCTGACAGGCGCAATCAGCCCCAGCATTTT.

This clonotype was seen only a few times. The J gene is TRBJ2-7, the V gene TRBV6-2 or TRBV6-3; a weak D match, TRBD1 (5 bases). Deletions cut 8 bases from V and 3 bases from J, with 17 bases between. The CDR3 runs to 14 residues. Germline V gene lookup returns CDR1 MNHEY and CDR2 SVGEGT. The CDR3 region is CASRPTGFRYEQYF. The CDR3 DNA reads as TGTGCCAGCCGCCCCACAGGATTCCGCTACGAGCAGTACTTC.

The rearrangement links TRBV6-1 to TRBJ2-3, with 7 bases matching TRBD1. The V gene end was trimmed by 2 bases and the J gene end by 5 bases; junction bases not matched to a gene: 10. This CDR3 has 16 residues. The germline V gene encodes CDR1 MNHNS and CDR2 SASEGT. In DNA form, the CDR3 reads TGTGCCAGCAGTGAACAGGGGGTCTTTTTAGTAGATACGCAGTATTTT. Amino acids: CASSEQGVFLVDTQYF.

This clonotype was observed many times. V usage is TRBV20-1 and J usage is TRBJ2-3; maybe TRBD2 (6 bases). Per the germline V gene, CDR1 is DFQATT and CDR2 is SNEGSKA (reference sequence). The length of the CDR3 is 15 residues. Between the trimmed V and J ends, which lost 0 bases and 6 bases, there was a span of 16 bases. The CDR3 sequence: CSARDGREARDTQYF. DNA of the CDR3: TGCAGTGCTAGAGACGGGCGGGAAGCCCGGGATACGCAGTATTTT.

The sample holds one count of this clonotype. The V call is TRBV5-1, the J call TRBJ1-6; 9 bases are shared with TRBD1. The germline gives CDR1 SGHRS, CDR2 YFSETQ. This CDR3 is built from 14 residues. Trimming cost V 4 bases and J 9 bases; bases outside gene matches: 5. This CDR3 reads CASSADRGGSPLHF. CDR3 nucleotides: TGCGCCAGCAGCGCGGACAGGGGTGGTTCACCCCTCCACTTT.

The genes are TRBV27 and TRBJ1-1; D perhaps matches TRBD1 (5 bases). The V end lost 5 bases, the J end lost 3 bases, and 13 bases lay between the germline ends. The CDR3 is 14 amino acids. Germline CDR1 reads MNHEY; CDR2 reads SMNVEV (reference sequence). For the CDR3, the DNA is TGTGCCAGCAGTCCCGGGACGTGGGACACTGAAGCTTTCTTT. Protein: CASSPGTWDTEAFF.

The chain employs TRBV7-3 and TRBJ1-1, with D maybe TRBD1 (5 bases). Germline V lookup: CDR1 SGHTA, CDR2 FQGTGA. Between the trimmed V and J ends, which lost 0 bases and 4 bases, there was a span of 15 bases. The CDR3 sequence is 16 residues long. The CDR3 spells CASSLTGGWGSTEAFF. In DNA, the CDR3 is TGTGCCAGCAGCTTAACGGGGGGTTGGGGGAGCACTGAAGCTTTCTTT.

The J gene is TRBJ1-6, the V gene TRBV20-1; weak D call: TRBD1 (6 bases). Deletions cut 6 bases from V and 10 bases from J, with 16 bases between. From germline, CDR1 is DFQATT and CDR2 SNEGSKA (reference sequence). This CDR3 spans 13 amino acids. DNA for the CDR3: TGCAGTGCCACGGCCGGGGGCAAATCACCCCTCCACTTT. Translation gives CSATAGGKSPLHF.

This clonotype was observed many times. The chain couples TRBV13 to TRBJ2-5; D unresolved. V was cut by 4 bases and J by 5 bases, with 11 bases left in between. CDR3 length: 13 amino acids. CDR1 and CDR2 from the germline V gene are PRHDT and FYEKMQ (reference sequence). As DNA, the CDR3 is TGTGCCAGCAGCTCAAAATTGGGGGAGACCCAGTACTTC. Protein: CASSSKLGETQYF. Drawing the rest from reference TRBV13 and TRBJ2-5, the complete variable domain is AAGVIQSPRHLIKEKRETATLKCYPIPRHDTVYWYQQGPGQDPQFLISFYEKMQSDKGSIPDRFSAQQFSDYHSELNMSSLELGDSALYFCASSSKLGETQYFGPGTRLLVL.

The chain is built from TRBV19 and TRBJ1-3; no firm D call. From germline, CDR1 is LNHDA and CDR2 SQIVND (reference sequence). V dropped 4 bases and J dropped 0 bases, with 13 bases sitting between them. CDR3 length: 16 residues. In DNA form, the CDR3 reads TGTGCCAGTAGTAAACCCCTTTTGAGCTCTGGAAACACCATATATTTT. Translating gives CASSKPLLSSGNTIYF.

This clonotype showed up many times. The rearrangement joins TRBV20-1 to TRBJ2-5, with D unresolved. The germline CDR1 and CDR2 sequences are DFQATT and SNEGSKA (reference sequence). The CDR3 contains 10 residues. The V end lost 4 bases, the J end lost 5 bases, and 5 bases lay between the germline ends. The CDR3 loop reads CSANSETQYF. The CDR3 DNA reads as TGCAGTGCTAACTCGGAGACCCAGTACTTC.

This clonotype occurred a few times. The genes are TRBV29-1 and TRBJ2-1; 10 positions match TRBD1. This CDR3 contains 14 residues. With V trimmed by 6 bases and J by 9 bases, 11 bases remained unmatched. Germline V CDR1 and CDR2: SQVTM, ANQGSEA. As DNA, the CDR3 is TGCAGCGTCCAGGGACAGGGGACTGGGGGTGAGCAGTTCTTC. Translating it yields CSVQGQGTGGEQFF.

The CDR3 DNA reads as TGTGCCAGCAGCCCTGGGAGTTTTCAGCCCCAGCATTTT. This translates into CASSPGSFQPQHF. The J gene is TRBJ1-5, the V gene TRBV2; D not resolved. V dropped 6 bases and J dropped 6 bases, with 12 bases sitting between them. The germline V gene has CDR1 SNHLY and CDR2 FYNNEI. The length of the CDR3 is 13 residues.

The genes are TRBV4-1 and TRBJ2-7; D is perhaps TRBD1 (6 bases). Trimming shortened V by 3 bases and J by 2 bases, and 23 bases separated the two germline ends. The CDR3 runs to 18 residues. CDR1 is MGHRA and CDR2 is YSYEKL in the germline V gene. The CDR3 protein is CASSHFSPTPGTPYEQYF. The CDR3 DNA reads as TGCGCCAGCAGCCACTTTTCCCCTACCCCGGGGACACCCTACGAGCAGTACTTC.

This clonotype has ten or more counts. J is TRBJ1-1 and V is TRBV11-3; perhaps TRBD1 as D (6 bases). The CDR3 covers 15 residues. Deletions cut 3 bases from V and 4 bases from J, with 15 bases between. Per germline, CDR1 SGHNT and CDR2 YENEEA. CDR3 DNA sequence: TGTGCCAGCAGCTTCCCGGACAGATTGATCACTGAAGCTTTCTTT. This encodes CASSFPDRLITEAFF.